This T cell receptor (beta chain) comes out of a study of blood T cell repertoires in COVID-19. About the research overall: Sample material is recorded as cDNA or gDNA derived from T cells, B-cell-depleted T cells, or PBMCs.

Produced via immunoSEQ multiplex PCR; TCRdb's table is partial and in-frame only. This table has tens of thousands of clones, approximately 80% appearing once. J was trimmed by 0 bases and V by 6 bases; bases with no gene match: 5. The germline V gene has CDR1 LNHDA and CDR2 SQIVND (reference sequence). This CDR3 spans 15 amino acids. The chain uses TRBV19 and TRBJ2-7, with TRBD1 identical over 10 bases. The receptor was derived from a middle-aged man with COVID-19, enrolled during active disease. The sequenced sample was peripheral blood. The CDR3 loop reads CASSAGTGVSYEQYF. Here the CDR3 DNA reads TGTGCCAGTAGCGCCGGGACAGGGGTCTCCTACGAGCAGTACTTC. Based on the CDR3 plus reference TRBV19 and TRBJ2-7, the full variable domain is DGGITQSPKYLFRKEGQNVTLSCEQNLNHDAMYWYRQDPGQGLRLIYYSQIVNDFQKGDIAEGYSVSREKKESFPLTVTSAQKNPTAFYLCASSAGTGVSYEQYFGPGTRLTVT.